This passage covers 6 T cell receptor beta chains from one sample sequenced in a study of T cell responses to AZD1222 COVID-19 vaccine. Sequencing was performed with immunoSEQ multiplex PCR; in TCRdb, only in-frame clones are kept and a portion is missing. Of about 150,000 clones listed, around nine tenths are singletons. Sequenced material: peripheral blood, taken 28 days after the second AZD1222 dose. These receptors were collected from an adult who received the AZD1222 COVID-19 vaccine.

The V gene is TRBV19, the J gene TRBJ1-3, with a weak D call TRBD1 (6 bases). The CDR3 has 16 residues. Germline assignment: CDR1 LNHDA and CDR2 SQIVND (reference sequence). V lost 3 bases, J lost 0 bases, and 12 bases lay in between. CDR3: CASSMGTLSSGNTIYF. CDR3 coding DNA: TGTGCCAGTAGTATGGGGACACTTAGCTCTGGAAACACCATATATTTT.

The V and J genes are TRBV2 and TRBJ2-1, with D unclear. Germline lookup yields CDR1 SNHLY and CDR2 FYNNEI. The CDR3 extends over 10 amino acids. V was trimmed by 4 bases and J by 6 bases, leaving 1 base between them. The CDR3 loop is CASSGNEQFF. The CDR3 nucleotides read TGTGCCAGCAGTGGCAATGAGCAGTTCTTC.

Comments on this clone: The sample has other DNA sequences that encode this CDR3 too. The chain couples TRBV18 to TRBJ1-5; D unresolved. In germline, CDR1 is KGHSH, CDR2 LQKENI. V lost 4 bases and J 4 bases, leaving 5 bases between the germline ends. This CDR3 spans 12 amino acids. The CDR3 protein is CASSQGNQPQHF. CDR3 in DNA: TGTGCCAGCTCACAGGGAAATCAGCCCCAGCATTTT.

This chain uses TRBV18 with TRBJ2-1, with 15 nucleotides matching TRBD2. The CDR3 totals 15 residues. Trimming at V came to 8 bases and at J to 12 bases, leaving 11 bases not matched to a gene. Germline V gene lookup returns CDR1 KGHSH and CDR2 LQKENI. The CDR3 spells CASAKGGTSGRPQFF. CDR3 coding DNA: TGTGCCAGCGCTAAAGGGGGGACTAGCGGGAGGCCGCAGTTCTTC. Full variable domain (remainder filled in from reference TRBV18 and TRBJ2-1): NAGVMQNPRHLVRRRGQEARLRCSPMKGHSHVYWYRQLPEEGLKFMVYLQKENIIDESGMPKERFSAEFPKEGPSILRIQQVVRGDSAAYFCASAKGGTSGRPQFFGPGTRLTVL.

The V call is TRBV6-5, the J call TRBJ1-5; D is ambiguous. The CDR3 has 14 amino acids. V lost 2 bases, J lost 2 bases, and 7 bases lay in between. Germline CDR1 reads MNHEY; CDR2 reads SVGAGI. The chain's CDR3 is CASSYDTRNQPQHF. CDR3 nucleotides: TGTGCCAGCAGTTACGACACCCGCAATCAGCCCCAGCATTTT.

J is TRBJ1-3 and V is TRBV4-1; D is undetermined. V was shortened by 1 base and J by 3 bases, with 19 bases between the two germline ends. Germline assignment: CDR1 MGHRA and CDR2 YSYEKL. The CDR3 has 18 amino acids. CDR3 amino acids: CASSQVQRKQEGGNTIYF. As DNA, the CDR3 is TGCGCCAGCAGCCAAGTACAGAGGAAACAAGAAGGTGGAAACACCATATATTTT.